This is a list of T cell receptor beta chains from one sample in a study of blood T cell repertoires in COVID-19. The data were produced by immunoSEQ multiplex PCR, yet TCRdb's version contains in-frame clones alone and is incomplete. The profile shows tens of thousands of clones, 70% to 80% of them singletons. The sequenced sample consisted of peripheral blood. The receptor source for this set is a human donor in a cohort sampled during active COVID-19. CDR3s include the opening cysteine and the closing phenylalanine or tryptophan. The D gene is left open where the match is weak. Not all rows give a size; the values are once, few, many and, for expanded clones, a class.

clone_size	d_call	v_call	j_call	cdr3_aa	cdr3_nt
NA	TRBD1	TRBV28	TRBJ1-5	CASSTAAGQGNQPQHF	TGTGCCAGCAGTACCGCCGCGGGACAGGGGAATCAGCCCCAGCATTTT
NA	TRBD1	TRBV5-4	TRBJ1-3	CASSNQGDTGNTIYF	TGTGCCAGCAGCAACCAGGGGGACACTGGAAACACCATATATTTT
NA	TRBD2	TRBV28	TRBJ2-5	CASRTSAGQETQYF	TGTGCCAGCAGGACATCAGCGGGGCAAGAGACCCAGTACTTC
NA	TRBD2	TRBV29-1	TRBJ2-7	CSAGGYSSYEQYF	TGCAGCGCGGGAGGCTACAGCTCCTACGAGCAGTACTTC
NA	TRBD1	TRBV7-2	TRBJ2-5	CASSPQGIIGETQYF	TGTGCCAGCAGCCCACAGGGGATTATCGGGGAGACCCAGTACTTC
NA	NA	TRBV28	TRBJ1-4	CASSDEKLFF	TGTGCCAGCAGCGATGAAAAACTGTTTTTT
NA	TRBD1	TRBV5-1	TRBJ1-2	CASSPDRDRVVYGYTF	TGCGCCAGCAGCCCCGACCGGGACAGGGTTGTCTATGGCTACACCTTC
NA	TRBD2	TRBV18	TRBJ2-3	CASSPGLAGDTQYF	TGTGCCAGCTCACCGGGACTAGCGGGAGATACGCAGTATTTT
NA	NA	TRBV28	TRBJ1-3	CASSDRPIGNTIYF	TGTGCCAGCAGCGACAGACCTATTGGAAACACCATATATTTT
NA	NA	TRBV5-5	TRBJ1-6	CASSSKGLDNSPLHF	TGTGCCAGCAGCTCTAAGGGACTGGATAATTCACCCCTCCACTTT
NA	TRBD2	TRBV7-2	TRBJ2-7	CASSPGLVPYEQYF	TGTGCCAGCAGCCCCGGACTAGTCCCCTACGAGCAGTACTTC
NA	TRBD2	TRBV28	TRBJ2-7	CASSFIAGRLYEQYF	TGTGCCAGCAGTTTCATAGCGGGGAGACTTTACGAGCAGTACTTC
NA	NA	TRBV7-2	TRBJ1-2	CASSLRGSHGYTF	TGTGCCAGCAGCCTACGGGGATCTCATGGCTACACCTTC
once	TRBD2	TRBV5-1	TRBJ2-5	CASSFQRGGAETQYF	TGCGCCAGCAGCTTTCAGCGGGGCGGGGCAGAGACCCAGTACTTC
few	NA	TRBV20-1	TRBJ2-5	CSARQQETQYF	TGCAGTGCCCGACAGCAAGAGACCCAGTACTTC
NA	NA	TRBV2	TRBJ1-5	CASVREANQPQHF	TGTGCCAGCGTCAGGGAAGCCAATCAGCCCCAGCATTTT